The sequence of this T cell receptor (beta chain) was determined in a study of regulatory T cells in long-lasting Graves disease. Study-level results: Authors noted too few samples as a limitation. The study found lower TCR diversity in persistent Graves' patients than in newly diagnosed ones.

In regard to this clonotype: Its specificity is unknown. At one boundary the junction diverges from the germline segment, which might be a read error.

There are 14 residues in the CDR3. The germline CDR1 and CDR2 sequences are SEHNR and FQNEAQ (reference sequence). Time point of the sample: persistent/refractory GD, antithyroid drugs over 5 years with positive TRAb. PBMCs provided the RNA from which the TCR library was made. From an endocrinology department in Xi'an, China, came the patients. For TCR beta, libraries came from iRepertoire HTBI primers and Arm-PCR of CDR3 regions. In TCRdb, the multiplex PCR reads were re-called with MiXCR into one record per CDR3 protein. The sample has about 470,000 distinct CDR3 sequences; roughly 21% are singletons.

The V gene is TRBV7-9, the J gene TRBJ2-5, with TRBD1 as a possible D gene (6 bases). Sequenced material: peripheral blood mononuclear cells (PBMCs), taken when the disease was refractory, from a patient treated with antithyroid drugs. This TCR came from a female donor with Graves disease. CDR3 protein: CASSPRGGRGSLDF. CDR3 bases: TGTGCCAGCAGTCCCCGTGGGGGCCGGGGATCTCTGGACTTC.